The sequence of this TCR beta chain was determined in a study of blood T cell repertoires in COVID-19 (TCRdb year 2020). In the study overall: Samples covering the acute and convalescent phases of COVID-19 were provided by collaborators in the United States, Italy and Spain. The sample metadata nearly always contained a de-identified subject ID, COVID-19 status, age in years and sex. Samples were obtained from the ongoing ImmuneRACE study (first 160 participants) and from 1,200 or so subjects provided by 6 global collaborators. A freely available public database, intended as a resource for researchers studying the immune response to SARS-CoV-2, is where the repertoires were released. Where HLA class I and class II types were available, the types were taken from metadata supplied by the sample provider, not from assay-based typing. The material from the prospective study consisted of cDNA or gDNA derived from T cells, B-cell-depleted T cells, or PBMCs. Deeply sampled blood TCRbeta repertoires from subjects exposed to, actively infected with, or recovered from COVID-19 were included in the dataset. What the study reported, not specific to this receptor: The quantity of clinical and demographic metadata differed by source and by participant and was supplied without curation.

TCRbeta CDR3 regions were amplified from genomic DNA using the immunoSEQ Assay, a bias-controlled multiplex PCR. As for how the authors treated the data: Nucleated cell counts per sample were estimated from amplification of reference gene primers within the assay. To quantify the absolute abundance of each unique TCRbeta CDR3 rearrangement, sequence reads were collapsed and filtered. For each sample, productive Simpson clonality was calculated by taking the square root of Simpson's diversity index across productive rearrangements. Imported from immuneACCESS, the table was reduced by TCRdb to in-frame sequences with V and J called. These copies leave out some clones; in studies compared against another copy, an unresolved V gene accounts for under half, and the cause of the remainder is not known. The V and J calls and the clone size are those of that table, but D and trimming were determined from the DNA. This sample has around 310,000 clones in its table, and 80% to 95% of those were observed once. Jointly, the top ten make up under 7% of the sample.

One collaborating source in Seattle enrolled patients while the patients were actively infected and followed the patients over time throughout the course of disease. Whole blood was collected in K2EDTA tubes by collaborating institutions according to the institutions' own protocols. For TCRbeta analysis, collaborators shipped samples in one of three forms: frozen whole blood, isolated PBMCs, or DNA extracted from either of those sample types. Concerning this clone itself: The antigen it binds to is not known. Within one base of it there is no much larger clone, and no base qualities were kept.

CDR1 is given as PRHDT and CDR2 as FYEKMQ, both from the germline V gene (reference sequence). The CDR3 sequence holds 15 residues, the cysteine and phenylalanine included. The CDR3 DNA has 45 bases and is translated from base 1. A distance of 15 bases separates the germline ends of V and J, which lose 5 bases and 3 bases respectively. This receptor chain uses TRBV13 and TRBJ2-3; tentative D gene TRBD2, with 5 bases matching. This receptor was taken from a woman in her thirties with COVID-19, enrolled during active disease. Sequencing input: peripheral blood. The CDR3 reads CASSPSGGLTDTQYF. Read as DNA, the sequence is TGTGCCAGCAGCCCGTCGGGCGGACTTACAGATACGCAGTATTTT.